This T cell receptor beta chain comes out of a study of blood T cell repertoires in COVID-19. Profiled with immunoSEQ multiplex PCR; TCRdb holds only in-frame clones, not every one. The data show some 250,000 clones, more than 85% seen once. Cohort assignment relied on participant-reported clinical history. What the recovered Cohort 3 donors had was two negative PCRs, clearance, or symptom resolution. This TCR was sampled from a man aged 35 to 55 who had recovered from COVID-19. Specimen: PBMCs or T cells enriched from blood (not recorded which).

The CDR3 region is CASSLGRDQPQHF. CDR3 DNA: TGTGCCAGCAGCTTGGGCAGGGATCAGCCCCAGCATTTT. This chain uses TRBV5-8 with TRBJ1-5; possible D gene TRBD1, 5 bases. Germline CDR1 is SGHTS and CDR2 is YDEGEE. CDR3 length equals 13 residues. Trimming took off 0 bases at V and 5 bases at J, with 6 bases between the two ends.